This T cell receptor (beta chain) was identified in a study of blood T cell repertoires in COVID-19. Across the study: PBMCs, B-cell-depleted T cells, or T cells were the source of the cDNA or gDNA that made up the material.

The protocol was immunoSEQ multiplex PCR, while the TCRdb copy is restricted to in-frame clones and leaves out a portion. This repertoire shows more than 200,000 clones, around 84% found once; its top ten account for roughly a tenth. Sequencing was done on a sample of peripheral blood. The clonotype was recovered from a woman over 75 with COVID-19, enrolled during active disease.

CDR3 sequence (DNA): TGTGCCAGTAGTACGGACAGGGAGGAGACCCAGTACTTC. It translates to CASSTDREETQYF. The J gene is TRBJ2-5, the V gene TRBV19; 8 nucleotides align to TRBD1. CDR3 length: 13 residues. The junction had 3 bases not matched to a gene; V was cut back by 4 bases and J by 5 bases. CDR1 and CDR2 (germline): LNHDA, SQIVND (reference sequence).